These T cell receptor beta chains were read from a single sample in a study of blood T cell repertoires in COVID-19. The table came from immunoSEQ multiplex PCR; TCRdb's copy has only in-frame clones and leaves some out. This sample has some 200,000 clones, with around 92% found just once. Specimen: peripheral blood. The receptor source for this set is a man aged 25 to 45 with acute or convalescent COVID-19. CDR3s include the opening cysteine and the closing phenylalanine or tryptophan. Each record gives: V gene, clone size, D gene, J gene, CDR3 protein, CDR3 DNA. D genes are given only for firm matches. The listing skips clone size in some rows; elsewhere it reads once, few, many or a size class.

V: TRBV7-9; size: NA; D: NA; J: TRBJ1-4; CDR3: CASRNSGWATNEKLFF; DNA: TGTGCCAGCAGGAACAGCGGATGGGCAACTAATGAAAAACTGTTTTTT
V: TRBV28; size: NA; D: NA; J: TRBJ1-1; CDR3: CASTMTPGDAFF; DNA: TGTGCCAGCACCATGACCCCAGGGGACGCTTTCTTT
V: TRBV5-4; size: NA; D: NA; J: TRBJ1-6; CDR3: CASSDRMNSPLHF; DNA: TGTGCCAGCAGCGACAGGATGAATTCACCCCTCCACTTT
V: TRBV10-2; size: NA; D: NA; J: TRBJ1-4; CDR3: CASSDTTNEKLFF; DNA: TGCGCCAGCAGTGACACAACTAATGAAAAACTGTTTTTT
V: TRBV7-3; size: NA; D: TRBD2; J: TRBJ2-5; CDR3: CASSATGTREETQYF; DNA: TGTGCCAGCAGCGCCACCGGGACTAGGGAAGAGACCCAGTACTTC
V: TRBV6-5; size: few; D: NA; J: TRBJ2-3; CDR3: CASKSPSDTQYF; DNA: TGTGCCAGCAAGAGTCCTTCAGATACGCAGTATTTT
V: TRBV19; size: NA; D: NA; J: TRBJ1-1; CDR3: CASREGTEAFF; DNA: TGTGCCAGTAGGGAGGGGACTGAAGCTTTCTTT
V: TRBV5-6; size: once; D: NA; J: TRBJ1-1; CDR3: CASSFDTAPGTEAFF; DNA: TGTGCCAGCAGCTTTGATACGGCCCCGGGGACTGAAGCTTTCTTT
V: TRBV5-1; size: few; D: NA; J: TRBJ2-7; CDR3: CASSLGVQYEQYF; DNA: TGCGCCAGCAGCTTGGGAGTCCAATACGAGCAGTACTTC
V: TRBV19; size: NA; D: NA; J: TRBJ1-3; CDR3: CASSIAPGTGNTIYF; DNA: TGTGCCAGTAGTATAGCCCCGGGTACCGGAAACACCATATATTTT
V: TRBV2; size: NA; D: NA; J: TRBJ2-2; CDR3: CASTPSGTGRLLFF; DNA: TGTGCCAGCACCCCCAGCGGAACCGGAAGATTGTTGTTTTTT
V: TRBV28; size: NA; D: TRBD1; J: TRBJ2-7; CDR3: CASREGDRASEQYF; DNA: TGTGCCAGCAGAGAGGGGGACAGGGCCTCCGAGCAGTACTTC
V: TRBV19; size: NA; D: TRBD2; J: TRBJ2-3; CDR3: CATGLAGGTQYF; DNA: TGTGCCACGGGACTAGCGGGAGGCACGCAGTATTTT
V: TRBV7-9; size: NA; D: NA; J: TRBJ2-5; CDR3: CASSSKANGGETQYF; DNA: TGTGCCAGCAGCTCCAAAGCGAACGGTGGGGAGACCCAGTACTTC
V: TRBV15; size: NA; D: NA; J: TRBJ2-1; CDR3: CATSRVFTSSGEQFF; DNA: TGTGCCACCAGCAGAGTTTTCACTAGTTCAGGTGAGCAGTTCTTC
V: TRBV28; size: NA; D: NA; J: TRBJ1-1; CDR3: CASGAGTTNTEAFF; DNA: TGTGCCAGCGGAGCCGGGACAACGAACACTGAAGCTTTCTTT
V: TRBV12-3/TRBV12-4; size: NA; D: NA; J: TRBJ2-1; CDR3: CASSLSRYNEQFF; DNA: TGTGCCAGCAGTTTAAGCAGGTACAATGAGCAGTTCTTC
V: TRBV5-8; size: NA; D: TRBD1; J: TRBJ2-3; CDR3: CASSGQGARQDTQYF; DNA: TGTGCCAGCAGCGGACAGGGGGCGCGGCAAGATACGCAGTATTTT
V: TRBV19; size: NA; D: NA; J: TRBJ2-7; CDR3: CASSIDNSYEQYF; DNA: TGTGCCAGTAGTATTGACAACTCCTACGAGCAGTACTTC
V: TRBV7-8; size: NA; D: NA; J: TRBJ2-3; CDR3: CASSYRGAGASTDTQYF; DNA: TGTGCCAGCAGCTACCGGGGTGCAGGGGCTAGCACAGATACGCAGTATTTT
V: TRBV2; size: NA; D: NA; J: TRBJ2-1; CDR3: CASQAGLGRSSYNEQFF; DNA: TGTGCCAGTCAAGCCGGCCTGGGGAGGAGCTCCTACAATGAGCAGTTCTTC
V: TRBV7-9; size: NA; D: NA; J: TRBJ2-2; CDR3: CASLDGLRSGELFF; DNA: TGTGCCAGCTTAGACGGACTCAGGAGCGGGGAGCTGTTTTTT
V: TRBV5-4; size: NA; D: NA; J: TRBJ1-1; CDR3: CASSFSEGTEAFF; DNA: TGTGCCAGCAGCTTCTCAGAGGGCACTGAAGCTTTCTTT
V: TRBV7-8; size: NA; D: NA; J: TRBJ2-7; CDR3: CASSSTVPGYEQYF; DNA: TGTGCCAGCAGCTCGACAGTCCCCGGCTACGAGCAGTACTTC
V: TRBV5-6; size: NA; D: NA; J: TRBJ1-4; CDR3: CASSLTISGQPEKLFF; DNA: TGTGCCAGCAGCTTGACCATCTCTGGGCAGCCTGAAAAACTGTTTTTT
V: TRBV28; size: few; D: NA; J: TRBJ1-6; CDR3: CASSFLQTEGSPLHF; DNA: TGTGCCAGCAGTTTTTTACAGACTGAGGGTTCACCCCTCCACTTT
V: TRBV5-1; size: NA; D: NA; J: TRBJ1-2; CDR3: CASSLELQGRGYGYTF; DNA: TGCGCCAGCAGCTTGGAATTACAGGGTAGAGGCTATGGCTACACCTTC
V: TRBV3-1/TRBV3-2; size: NA; D: NA; J: TRBJ1-1; CDR3: CASSPMDRNTEAFF; DNA: TGTGCCAGCAGCCCGATGGACAGGAACACTGAAGCTTTCTTT
V: TRBV18; size: NA; D: TRBD1; J: TRBJ2-7; CDR3: CASSPGTASGEQYF; DNA: TGTGCCAGCTCACCGGGGACAGCTTCAGGCGAGCAGTACTTC
V: TRBV19; size: NA; D: NA; J: TRBJ1-5; CDR3: CASSIELQGNQPQHF; DNA: TGTGCCAGTAGTATTGAACTCCAGGGGAATCAGCCCCAGCATTTT
V: TRBV19; size: NA; D: TRBD2; J: TRBJ2-1; CDR3: CASTYGGSGGARNEQFF; DNA: TGTGCCAGTACCTATGGAGGTAGCGGGGGGGCGCGGAATGAGCAGTTCTTC
V: TRBV12-3/TRBV12-4; size: NA; D: TRBD2; J: TRBJ2-1; CDR3: CASSKREYNEQFF; DNA: TGTGCCAGCAGCAAGCGGGAATACAATGAGCAGTTCTTC
V: TRBV6-4; size: NA; D: TRBD1; J: TRBJ2-1; CDR3: CASSDGGQYNEQFF; DNA: TGTGCCAGCAGTGACGGGGGACAGTACAATGAGCAGTTCTTC
V: TRBV5-1; size: NA; D: NA; J: TRBJ2-1; CDR3: CASSLGWHPGLLLRYNEQFF; DNA: TGCGCCAGCAGCCTGGGCTGGCATCCGGGACTCCTTCTCCGCTACAATGAGCAGTTCTTC
V: TRBV28; size: NA; D: NA; J: TRBJ1-2; CDR3: CASSSDSVMGGYTF; DNA: TGTGCCAGCAGTTCCGACAGCGTGATGGGAGGCTACACCTTC
V: TRBV2; size: NA; D: NA; J: TRBJ1-1; CDR3: CASRERTTTEAFF; DNA: TGTGCCAGCAGGGAGCGTACCACGACTGAAGCTTTCTTT
V: TRBV28; size: NA; D: NA; J: TRBJ1-3; CDR3: CASTRGGSGNTIYF; DNA: TGTGCCAGCACCCGGGGAGGGTCTGGAAACACCATATATTTT